Listed here are 13 T cell receptor beta chains from one sample, sequenced in a study of blood T cell repertoires in COVID-19 (dated by TCRdb to about 2020). The receptor library was made with the immunoSEQ multiplex PCR assay. TCRdb mirrors the immuneACCESS table, restricted to in-frame sequences. Some clones are absent from its copies; in checked studies, under half trace to an unresolved V gene, and the reason for the others is unknown. Present in this sample are approximately 210,000 clones, 70% to 90% of which were seen just once. Approximately 0.66% of the sample is taken by the ten largest. Sequencing was done on a sample of peripheral blood. The receptors shown here come from a man aged 40-49 years with acute or convalescent COVID-19.

This chain uses TRBV4-2 with TRBJ2-1; 12 bases align to TRBD2. J lost 2 bases, V lost 3 bases, and 5 bases had no gene match. The CDR3 sequence is 17 residues long. The germline gives CDR1 LGHNA, CDR2 YNFKEQ. The CDR3 region is CASSHPGTSGPYNEQFF. In DNA form, the CDR3 reads TGTGCCAGCAGCCATCCTGGGACTAGCGGGCCCTACAATGAGCAGTTCTTC.

The chain carries TRBV15 and TRBJ2-2, with 11 positions matching TRBD2. This CDR3 contains 15 residues. The junction had 5 bases not matched to a gene; V was cut back by 1 base and J by 10 bases. Germline V CDR1 and CDR2: LNHNV, YYDKDF (reference sequence). The CDR3 is CATSRVVAGGVELFF. CDR3 nucleotide sequence: TGTGCCACCAGCAGAGTGGTAGCGGGAGGGGTGGAGCTGTTTTTT.

This rearrangement joins TRBV5-1 to TRBJ2-3; 9 positions match TRBD2. CDR3 length equals 17 residues. V dropped 0 bases and J dropped 2; count of bases not matched to a gene: 7. The germline V gene encodes CDR1 SGHRS and CDR2 YFSETQ. CDR3 DNA: TGCGCCAGCAGCTTGGCCAAGACTAGCGGAAACACAGATACGCAGTATTTT. It translates to CASSLAKTSGNTDTQYF.

The chain has TRBV3-1 (or the pseudogene TRBV3-2) and TRBJ2-7; TRBD1 matches at 7 bases. J gave up 3 bases and V 1 base, and 6 bases lay outside the gene matches. CDR1 is LGHDT and CDR2 is YNNKEL in the germline V gene (reference sequence). The CDR3 contains 15 residues. The CDR3 is CASSQAGTVIYEQYF. CDR3 DNA sequence: TGTGCCAGCAGCCAAGCCGGGACAGTCATCTACGAGCAGTACTTC.

The chain employs TRBV6-4 and TRBJ2-3; possibly TRBD2 for D (6 bases). Trimming stripped 8 bases from V and 4 bases from J, with 10 bases between. The CDR3 covers 12 residues. Germline assignment: CDR1 MRHNA and CDR2 SNTAGT. The CDR3 is CASSGGSDTQYF. CDR3 coding DNA: TGTGCCAGCTCAGGAGGGTCAGATACGCAGTATTTT.

This clone was found a few times. The rearrangement links TRBV7-9 to TRBJ2-5; 7 bases agree with TRBD1. The CDR3 has 13 amino acids. Germline V lookup: CDR1 SEHNR, CDR2 FQNEAQ (reference sequence). J gave up 9 bases and V 2 bases, and 6 bases lay outside the gene matches. Here the CDR3 DNA reads TGTGCCAGCAGCTTAAGGGGGCTTGGCCCCCAGTACTTC. It yields the protein CASSLRGLGPQYF.

The chain is built from TRBV7-2 and TRBJ2-1; 12 nucleotides line up with TRBD2. Germline V gene lookup returns CDR1 SGHTA and CDR2 FQGNSA. This CDR3 comprises 17 residues. V was clipped by 1 base and J by 6 bases; unmatched bases: 7. CDR3 residues: CASSLGSLAGGGNEQFF. CDR3 nucleotides: TGTGCCAGCAGCTTAGGATCACTAGCGGGAGGCGGCAATGAGCAGTTCTTC.

V usage is TRBV19 and J usage is TRBJ1-6, with TRBD1 matching 10 bases. This CDR3 has 13 amino acids. CDR1 and CDR2 from the germline V gene are LNHDA and SQIVND (reference sequence). Germline trimming cut 5 bases from V and 14 bases from J; bases unmatched to any gene: 6. This CDR3 reads CASSGVGQGALHF. The CDR3 DNA follows: TGTGCCAGTAGTGGTGTCGGACAGGGGGCCCTCCACTTT. Filled out from reference TRBV19 and TRBJ1-6, the complete variable domain reads DGGITQSPKYLFRKEGQNVTLSCEQNLNHDAMYWYRQDPGQGLRLIYYSQIVNDFQKGDIAEGYSVSREKKESFPLTVTSAQKNPTAFYLCASSGVGQGALHFGNGTRLTVT.

The rearrangement uses TRBV7-3 and TRBJ1-6; TRBD1 might be the D (6 bases). Germline V gene lookup returns CDR1 SGHTA and CDR2 FQGTGA. The CDR3 is 14 amino acids. The V end lost 5 bases, the J end lost 5 bases, and 10 bases lay between the germline ends. DNA of the CDR3: TGTGCCAGCAGCCGGGACACTAATAATTCACCCCTCCACTTT. Amino acid sequence: CASSRDTNNSPLHF.

This CDR3 reads CASRQLAVSTDTQYF. Here the CDR3 DNA reads TGTGCCAGCAGGCAACTAGCGGTGAGCACAGATACGCAGTATTTT. The rearrangement joins TRBV27 to TRBJ2-3; 8 bases agree with TRBD2. The CDR3 covers 15 residues. Germline V gives CDR1 MNHEY, CDR2 SMNVEV (reference sequence). J gave up 0 bases and V 6 bases, and 5 bases lay outside the gene matches.

The chain uses TRBV10-3 and TRBJ1-5; 12 bases match TRBD1. The CDR3 sequence is 15 residues long. CDR1 and CDR2 from the germline V gene are ENHRY and SYGVKD. J lost 7 bases, V lost 10 bases, and 11 bases had no gene match. The CDR3 bases are TGTGCCAGCAGGAAGGGACAGGGGGCGAACCAGCCCCAGCATTTT. It yields the protein CASRKGQGANQPQHF.

This clone came up a few times. This sequence joins TRBV6-2 or TRBV6-3 and TRBJ2-7, with TRBD2 identical over 14 bases. Germline V CDR1 and CDR2: MNHEY, SVGEGT. This CDR3 comprises 16 residues. The V segment lost 4 bases and the J segment 3 bases; nucleotides outside the gene matches: 5. Written as DNA, the CDR3 is TGTGCCAGCAGTTCGGGACTAGCGGGAGAAAACTACGAGCAGTACTTC. Translated, it gives CASSSGLAGENYEQYF.

This clone was counted once. The chain couples TRBV27 to TRBJ2-1, with D tentatively TRBD2 (5 bases). With 1 base removed from V and 3 bases from J, the gap between germline ends came to 16 bases. The CDR3 runs to 17 residues. The V gene's germline CDR1 is MNHEY and CDR2 SMNVEV (reference sequence). For the CDR3, the DNA is TGTGCCAGCAGTTTATGGCTAGCAGGACCGAACTACAATGAGCAGTTCTTC. This translates into CASSLWLAGPNYNEQFF.